The entry below describes one TCR beta chain. Its matching antigen is unknown. This record comes from a study of shared clonotypes between healthy human individuals. Findings and caveats of the study: Researchers found naive subsets generally carried larger estimated richness than memory subsets.

CD8 cells classed as naive were CD45RO-negative and positively selected for CCR7, excluding terminally differentiated effector memory CD45RA+ cells. Germline V gene sequence: CDR1 SEHNR, CDR2 FQNEAQ (reference sequence). With 5 bases removed from V and 4 bases from J, the gap between germline ends came to 14 bases. The CDR3 is 14 amino acids. Only in-frame clones appear in the TCRdb table, and some are missing; sequencing was by immunoSEQ multiplex PCR. This repertoire shows around 2.1 million clones, 93% found once; its top ten account for more than 1.5%. The source is a man younger than 30 in good health. Some clones in this sample may be carry-over from other donors' samples. The chain couples TRBV7-9 to TRBJ1-2; no clear D. The sequenced sample consisted of naive CD8+ T cells from PBMCs. CDR3 region: CASSHSEGLYGYTF. CDR3 bases: TGTGCCAGCAGCCATAGTGAGGGCCTCTATGGCTACACCTTC.